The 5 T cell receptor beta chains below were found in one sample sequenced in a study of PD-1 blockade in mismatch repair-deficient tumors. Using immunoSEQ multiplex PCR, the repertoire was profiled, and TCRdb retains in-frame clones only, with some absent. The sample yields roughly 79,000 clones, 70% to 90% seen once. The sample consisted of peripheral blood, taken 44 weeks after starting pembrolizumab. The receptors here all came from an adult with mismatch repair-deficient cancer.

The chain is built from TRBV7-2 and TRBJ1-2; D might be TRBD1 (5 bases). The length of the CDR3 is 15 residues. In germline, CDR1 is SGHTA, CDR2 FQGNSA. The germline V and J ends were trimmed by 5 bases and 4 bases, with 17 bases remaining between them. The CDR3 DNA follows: TGTGCCAGCAGCCCCCGACAGCTTTTCTCCTATGGCTACACCTTC. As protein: CASSPRQLFSYGYTF.

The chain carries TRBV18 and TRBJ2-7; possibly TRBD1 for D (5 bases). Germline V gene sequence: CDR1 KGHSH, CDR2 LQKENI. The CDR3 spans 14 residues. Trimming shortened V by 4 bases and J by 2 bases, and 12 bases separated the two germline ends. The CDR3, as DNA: TGTGCCAGCTCACTACAGGACACCGCCTACGAGCAGTACTTC. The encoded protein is CASSLQDTAYEQYF.

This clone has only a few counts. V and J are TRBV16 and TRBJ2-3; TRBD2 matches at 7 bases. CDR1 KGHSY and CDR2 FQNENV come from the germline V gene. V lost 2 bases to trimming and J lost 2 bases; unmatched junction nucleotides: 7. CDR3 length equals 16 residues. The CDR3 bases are TGTGCCAGCAGCCAAGTGAAGGGAGGGTTCACAGATACGCAGTATTTT. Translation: CASSQVKGGFTDTQYF. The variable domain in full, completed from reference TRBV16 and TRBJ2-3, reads GEEVAQTPKHLVRGEGQKAKLYCAPIKGHSYVFWYQQVLKNEFKFLISFQNENVFDETGMPKERFSAKCLPNSPCSLEIQATKLEDSAVYFCASSQVKGGFTDTQYFGPGTRLTVL.

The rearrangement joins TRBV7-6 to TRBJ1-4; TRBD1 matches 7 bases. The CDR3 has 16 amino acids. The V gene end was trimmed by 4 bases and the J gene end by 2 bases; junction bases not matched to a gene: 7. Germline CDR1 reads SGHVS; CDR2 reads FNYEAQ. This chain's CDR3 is CASSSVPQGTNEKLFF. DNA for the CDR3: TGTGCCAGCAGCTCAGTCCCACAGGGGACTAATGAAAAACTGTTTTTT.

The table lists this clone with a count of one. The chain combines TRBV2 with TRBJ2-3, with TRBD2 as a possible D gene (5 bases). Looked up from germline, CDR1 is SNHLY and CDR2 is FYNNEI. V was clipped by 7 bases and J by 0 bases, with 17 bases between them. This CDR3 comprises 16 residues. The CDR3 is CASTDTRRTSTDTQYF. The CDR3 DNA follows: TGTGCCAGCACGGATACTAGACGCACTAGCACAGATACGCAGTATTTT.